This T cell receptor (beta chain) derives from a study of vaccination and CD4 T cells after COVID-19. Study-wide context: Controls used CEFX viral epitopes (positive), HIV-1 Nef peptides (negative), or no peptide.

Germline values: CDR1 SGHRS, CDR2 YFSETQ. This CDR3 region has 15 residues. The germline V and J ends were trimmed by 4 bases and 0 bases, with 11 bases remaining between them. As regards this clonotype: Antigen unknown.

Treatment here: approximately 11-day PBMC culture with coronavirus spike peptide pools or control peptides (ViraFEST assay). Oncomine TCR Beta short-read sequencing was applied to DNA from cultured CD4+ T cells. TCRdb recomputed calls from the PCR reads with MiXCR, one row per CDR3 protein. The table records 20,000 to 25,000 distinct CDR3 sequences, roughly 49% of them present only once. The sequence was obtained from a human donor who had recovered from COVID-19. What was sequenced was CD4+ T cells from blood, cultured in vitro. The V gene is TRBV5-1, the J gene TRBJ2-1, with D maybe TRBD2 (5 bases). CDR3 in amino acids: CASSEEGYSYNEQFF. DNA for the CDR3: TGCGCCAGCAGCGAAGAGGGATACTCCTACAATGAGCAGTTCTTC.